This TCR beta chain was sequenced during a study of Tregs in tolerant kidney transplant recipients. Regarding the study as a whole: For some patients, primers changed over time, blocking nucleotide-level comparison.

The repertoire was sequenced with immunoSEQ multiplex PCR; TCRdb's copy has only in-frame clones and lacks some. The sample includes tens of thousands of clones, 90% to 95% seen only once; the top ten take more than 1.5%. Mixed chimerism was transient after nonmyeloablative marrow transplants from related graft donors. Germline V gene lookup returns CDR1 SGHAT and CDR2 FQNNGV. The CDR3 runs 18 residues. Deletions cut 2 bases from V and 5 bases from J, with 24 bases between. As concerns this clone: Its antigen is as yet unknown.

Sequences were derived from CD4+ T cells from blood (PBMCs), sampled 24 months after the transplant. V gene TRBV11-2 combines with J gene TRBJ2-5; perhaps TRBD1 as D (6 bases). This receptor was obtained from a human patient who received a combined kidney and bone marrow transplant. Among the T cells, some may be from the graft donor. The CDR3 coding sequence is TGTGCCAGCAGCTTATACCCCATCGGGACAAAAGAGGATGAGACCCAGTACTTC. It is translated as CASSLYPIGTKEDETQYF.